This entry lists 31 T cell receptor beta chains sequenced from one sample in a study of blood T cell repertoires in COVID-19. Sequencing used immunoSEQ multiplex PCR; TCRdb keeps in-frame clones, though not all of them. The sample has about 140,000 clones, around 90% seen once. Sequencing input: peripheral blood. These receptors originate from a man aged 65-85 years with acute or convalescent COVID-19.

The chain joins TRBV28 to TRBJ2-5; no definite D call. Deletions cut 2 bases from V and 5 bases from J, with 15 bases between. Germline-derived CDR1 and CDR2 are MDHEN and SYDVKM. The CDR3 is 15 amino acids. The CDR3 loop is CASSLPGQSWETQYF. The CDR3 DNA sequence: TGTGCCAGCAGTTTACCGGGTCAGAGCTGGGAGACCCAGTACTTC.

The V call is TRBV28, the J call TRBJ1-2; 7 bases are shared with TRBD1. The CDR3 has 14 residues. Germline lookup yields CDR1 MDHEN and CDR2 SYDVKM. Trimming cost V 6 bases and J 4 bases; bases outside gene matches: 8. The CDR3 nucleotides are TGTGCCAGCAGACAAACAGGGGACATCTATGGCTACACCTTC. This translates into CASRQTGDIYGYTF.

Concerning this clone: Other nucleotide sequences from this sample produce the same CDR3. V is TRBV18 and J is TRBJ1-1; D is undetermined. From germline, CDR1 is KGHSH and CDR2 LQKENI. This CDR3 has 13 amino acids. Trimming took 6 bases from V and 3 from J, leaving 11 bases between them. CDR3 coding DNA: TGTGCCAGCTCCCCCCTCCGGGACACTGAAGCTTTCTTT. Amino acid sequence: CASSPLRDTEAFF.

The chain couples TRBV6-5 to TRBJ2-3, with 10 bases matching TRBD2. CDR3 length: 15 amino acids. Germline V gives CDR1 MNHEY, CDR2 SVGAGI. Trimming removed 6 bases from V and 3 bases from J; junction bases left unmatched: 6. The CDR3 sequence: CASSDSGGRTDTQYF. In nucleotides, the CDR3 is TGTGCCAGCAGCGATAGCGGGGGGCGGACAGATACGCAGTATTTT.

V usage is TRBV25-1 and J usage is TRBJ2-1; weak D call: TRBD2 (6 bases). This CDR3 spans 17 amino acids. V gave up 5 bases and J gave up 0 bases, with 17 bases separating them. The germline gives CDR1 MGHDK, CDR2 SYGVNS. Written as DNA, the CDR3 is TGTGCCAGCAGTTCTCCGGGACTCCCTAGCTCCTACAATGAGCAGTTCTTC. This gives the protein CASSSPGLPSSYNEQFF.

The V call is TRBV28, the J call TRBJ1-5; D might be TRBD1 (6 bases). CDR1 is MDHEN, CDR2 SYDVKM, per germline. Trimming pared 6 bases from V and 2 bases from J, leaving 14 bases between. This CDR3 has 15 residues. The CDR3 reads CASRLDRPGNQPQHF. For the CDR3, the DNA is TGTGCCAGCAGGCTAGACAGGCCTGGCAATCAGCCCCAGCATTTT. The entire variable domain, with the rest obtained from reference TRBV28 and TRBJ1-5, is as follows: DVKVTQSSRYLVKRTGEKVFLECVQDMDHENMFWYRQDPGLGLRLIYFSYDVKMKEKGDIPEGYSVSREKKERFSLILESASTNQTSMYLCASRLDRPGNQPQHFGDGTRLSIL.

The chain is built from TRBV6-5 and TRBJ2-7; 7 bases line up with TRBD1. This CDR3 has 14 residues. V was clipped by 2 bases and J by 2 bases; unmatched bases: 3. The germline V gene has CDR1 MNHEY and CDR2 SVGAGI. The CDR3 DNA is TGTGCCAGCAGTTACGGGGACAGCACCTACGAGCAGTACTTC. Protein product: CASSYGDSTYEQYF.

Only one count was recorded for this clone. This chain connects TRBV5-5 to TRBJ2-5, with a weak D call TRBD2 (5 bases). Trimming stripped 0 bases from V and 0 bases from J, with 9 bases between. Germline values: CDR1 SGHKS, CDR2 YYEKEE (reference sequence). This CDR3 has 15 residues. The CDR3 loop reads CASSLGSGDQETQYF. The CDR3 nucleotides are TGTGCCAGCAGCTTGGGGTCCGGGGACCAAGAGACCCAGTACTTC. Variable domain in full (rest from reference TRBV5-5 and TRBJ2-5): DAGVTQSPTHLIKTRGQQVTLRCSPISGHKSVSWYQQVLGQGPQFIFQYYEKEERGRGNFPDRFSARQFPNYSSELNVNALLLGDSALYLCASSLGSGDQETQYFGPGTRLLVL.

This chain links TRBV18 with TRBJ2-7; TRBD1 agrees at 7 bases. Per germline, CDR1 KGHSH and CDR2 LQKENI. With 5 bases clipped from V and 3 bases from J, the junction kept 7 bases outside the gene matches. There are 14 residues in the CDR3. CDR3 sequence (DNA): TGTGCCAGCTCATTGCACCGGGACAGCTACGAGCAGTACTTC. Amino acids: CASSLHRDSYEQYF.

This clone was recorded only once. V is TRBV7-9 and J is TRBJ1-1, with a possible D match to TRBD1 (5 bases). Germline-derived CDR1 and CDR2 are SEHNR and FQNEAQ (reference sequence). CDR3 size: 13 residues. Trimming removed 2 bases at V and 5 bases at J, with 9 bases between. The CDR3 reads CASSLKGATEAFF. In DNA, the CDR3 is TGTGCCAGCAGCTTAAAAGGGGCGACTGAAGCTTTCTTT.

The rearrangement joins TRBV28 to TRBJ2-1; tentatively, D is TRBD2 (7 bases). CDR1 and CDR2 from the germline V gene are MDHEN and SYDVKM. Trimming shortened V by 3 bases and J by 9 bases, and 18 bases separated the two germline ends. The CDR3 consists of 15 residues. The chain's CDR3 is CASSLGGQGMGEQFF. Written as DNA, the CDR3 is TGTGCCAGCAGTTTGGGGGGGCAGGGGATGGGTGAGCAGTTCTTC.

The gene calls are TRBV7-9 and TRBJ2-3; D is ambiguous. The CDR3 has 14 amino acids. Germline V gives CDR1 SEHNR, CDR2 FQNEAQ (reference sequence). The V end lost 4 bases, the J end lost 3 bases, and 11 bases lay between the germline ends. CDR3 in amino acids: CASSSSLSTDTQYF. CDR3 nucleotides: TGTGCCAGCAGCTCCTCGCTGAGTACAGATACGCAGTATTTT.

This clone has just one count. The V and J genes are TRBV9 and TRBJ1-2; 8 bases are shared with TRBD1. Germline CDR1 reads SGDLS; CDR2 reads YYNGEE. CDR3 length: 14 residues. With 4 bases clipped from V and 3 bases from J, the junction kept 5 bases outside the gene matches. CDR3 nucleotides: TGTGCCAGCAGCATAGGACAGGGAGACTATGGCTACACCTTC. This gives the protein CASSIGQGDYGYTF. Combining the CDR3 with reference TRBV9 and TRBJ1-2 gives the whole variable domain DSGVTQTPKHLITATGQRVTLRCSPRSGDLSVYWYQQSLDQGLQFLIQYYNGEERAKGNILERFSAQQFPDLHSELNLSSLELGDSALYFCASSIGQGDYGYTFGSGTRLTVV.

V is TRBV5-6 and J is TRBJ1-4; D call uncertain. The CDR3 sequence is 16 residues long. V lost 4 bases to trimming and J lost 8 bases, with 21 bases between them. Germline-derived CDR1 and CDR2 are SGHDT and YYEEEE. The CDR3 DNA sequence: TGTGCCAGCAGCGTTGGCAGGTTTGGCTTTGAAGAAAAACTGTTTTTT. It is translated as CASSVGRFGFEEKLFF.

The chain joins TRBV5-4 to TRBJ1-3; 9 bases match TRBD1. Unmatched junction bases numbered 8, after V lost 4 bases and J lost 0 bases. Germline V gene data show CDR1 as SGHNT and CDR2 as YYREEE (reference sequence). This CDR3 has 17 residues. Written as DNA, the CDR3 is TGTGCCAGCAGCCAGGGGACAGGGAAAGTCTCTGGAAACACCATATATTTT. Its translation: CASSQGTGKVSGNTIYF.

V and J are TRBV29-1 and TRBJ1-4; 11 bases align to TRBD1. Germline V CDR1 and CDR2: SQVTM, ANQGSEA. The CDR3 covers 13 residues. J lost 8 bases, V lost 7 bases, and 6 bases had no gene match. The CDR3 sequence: CSAQDRGREKLFF. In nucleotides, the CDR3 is TGCAGCGCCCAGGACAGGGGGCGAGAAAAACTGTTTTTT.

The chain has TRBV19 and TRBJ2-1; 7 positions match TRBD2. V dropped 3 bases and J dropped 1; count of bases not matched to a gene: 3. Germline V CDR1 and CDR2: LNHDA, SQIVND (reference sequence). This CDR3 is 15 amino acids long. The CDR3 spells CASSIQAGSYNEQFF. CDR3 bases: TGTGCCAGTAGTATTCAAGCGGGATCCTACAATGAGCAGTTCTTC.

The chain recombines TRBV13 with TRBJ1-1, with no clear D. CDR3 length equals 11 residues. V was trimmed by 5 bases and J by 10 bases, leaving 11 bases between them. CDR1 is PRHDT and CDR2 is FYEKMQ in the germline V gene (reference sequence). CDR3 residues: CASSAEGGAFF. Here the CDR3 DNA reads TGTGCCAGCAGCGCAGAAGGAGGAGCTTTCTTT.

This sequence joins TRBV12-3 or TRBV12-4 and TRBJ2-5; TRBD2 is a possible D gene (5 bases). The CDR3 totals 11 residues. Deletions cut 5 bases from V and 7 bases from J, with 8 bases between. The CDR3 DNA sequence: TGTGCCAGCAGTACCGCGGGGACCCAGTACTTC. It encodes CASSTAGTQYF.

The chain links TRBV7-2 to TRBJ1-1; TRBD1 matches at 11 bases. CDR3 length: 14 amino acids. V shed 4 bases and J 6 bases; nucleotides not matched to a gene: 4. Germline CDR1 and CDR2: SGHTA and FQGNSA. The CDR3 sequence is CASSSGQGASEAFF. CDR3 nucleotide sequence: TGTGCCAGCAGCTCCGGACAGGGGGCTTCTGAAGCTTTCTTT.

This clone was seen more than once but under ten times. In DNA form, the CDR3 reads TGCGCCAGCAGCTTGGCTCTAGCGGGCACCGGGGAGCTGTTTTTT. Translation: CASSLALAGTGELFF. This rearrangement joins TRBV5-1 to TRBJ2-2; 8 bases match TRBD2. Germline-derived CDR1 and CDR2 are SGHRS and YFSETQ. The length of the CDR3 is 15 residues. Germline trimming cut 0 bases from V and 4 bases from J; bases unmatched to any gene: 2. Full variable domain (rest looked up from reference TRBV5-1 and TRBJ2-2): KAGVTQTPRYLIKTRGQQVTLSCSPISGHRSVSWYQQTPGQGLQFLFEYFSETQRNKGNFPGRFSGRQFSNSRSEMNVSTLELGDSALYLCASSLALAGTGELFFGEGSRLTVL.

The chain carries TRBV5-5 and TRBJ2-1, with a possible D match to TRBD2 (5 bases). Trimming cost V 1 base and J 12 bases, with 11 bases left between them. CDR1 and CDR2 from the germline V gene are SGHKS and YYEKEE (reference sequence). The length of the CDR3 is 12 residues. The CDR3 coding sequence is TGTGCCAGCAGCTTGAATCCCGAGGGGCAGTTCTTC. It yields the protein CASSLNPEGQFF.

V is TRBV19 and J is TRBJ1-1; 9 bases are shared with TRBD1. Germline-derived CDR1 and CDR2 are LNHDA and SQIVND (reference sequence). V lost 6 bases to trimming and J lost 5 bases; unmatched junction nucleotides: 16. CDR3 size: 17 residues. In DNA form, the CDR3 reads TGTGCCAGTAGGACTTGGGGACAGGGAAGGCGTGGGACTGAAGCTTTCTTT. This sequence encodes CASRTWGQGRRGTEAFF. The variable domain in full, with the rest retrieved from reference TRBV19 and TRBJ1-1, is DGGITQSPKYLFRKEGQNVTLSCEQNLNHDAMYWYRQDPGQGLRLIYYSQIVNDFQKGDIAEGYSVSREKKESFPLTVTSAQKNPTAFYLCASRTWGQGRRGTEAFFGQGTRLTVV.

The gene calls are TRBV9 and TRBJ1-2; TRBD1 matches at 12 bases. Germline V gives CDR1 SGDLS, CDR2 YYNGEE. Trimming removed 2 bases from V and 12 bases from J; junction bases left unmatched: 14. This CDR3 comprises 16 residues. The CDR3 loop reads CASSVEAGTGGTVHTF. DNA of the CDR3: TGTGCCAGCAGCGTTGAAGCCGGGACAGGGGGCACAGTTCACACCTTC.

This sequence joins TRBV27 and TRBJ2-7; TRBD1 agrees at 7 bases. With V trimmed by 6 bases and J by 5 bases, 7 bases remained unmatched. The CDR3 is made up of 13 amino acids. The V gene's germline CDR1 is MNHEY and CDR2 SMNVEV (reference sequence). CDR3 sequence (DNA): TGTGCCAGCAGCCGATCCGACAGGGACGAGCAGTACTTC. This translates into CASSRSDRDEQYF.

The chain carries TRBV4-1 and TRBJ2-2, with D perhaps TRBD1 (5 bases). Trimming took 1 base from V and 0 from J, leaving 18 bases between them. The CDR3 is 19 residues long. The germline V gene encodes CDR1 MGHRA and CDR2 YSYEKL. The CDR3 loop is CASSQGLVVRGSNTGELFF. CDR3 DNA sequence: TGCGCCAGCAGCCAAGGTCTGGTAGTTAGGGGTTCGAACACCGGGGAGCTGTTTTTT.

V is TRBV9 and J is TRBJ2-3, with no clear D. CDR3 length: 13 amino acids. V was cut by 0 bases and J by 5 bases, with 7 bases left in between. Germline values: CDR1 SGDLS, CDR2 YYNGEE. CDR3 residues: CASSVGVLDTQYF. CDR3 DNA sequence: TGTGCCAGCAGCGTAGGTGTTCTAGATACGCAGTATTTT.

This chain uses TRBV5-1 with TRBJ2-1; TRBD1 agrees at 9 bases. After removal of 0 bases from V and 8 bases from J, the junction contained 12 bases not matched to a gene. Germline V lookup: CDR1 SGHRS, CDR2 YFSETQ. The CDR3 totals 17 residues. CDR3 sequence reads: CASSLVAGTGGAYEQFF. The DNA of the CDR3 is TGCGCCAGCAGCTTGGTGGCTGGAACAGGGGGCGCTTATGAGCAGTTCTTC.

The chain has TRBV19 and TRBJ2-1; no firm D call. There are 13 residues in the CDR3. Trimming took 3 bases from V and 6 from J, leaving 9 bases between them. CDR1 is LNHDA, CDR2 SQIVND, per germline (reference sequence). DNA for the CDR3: TGTGCCAGTAGTATTAAACAGCCCAATGAGCAGTTCTTC. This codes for CASSIKQPNEQFF.

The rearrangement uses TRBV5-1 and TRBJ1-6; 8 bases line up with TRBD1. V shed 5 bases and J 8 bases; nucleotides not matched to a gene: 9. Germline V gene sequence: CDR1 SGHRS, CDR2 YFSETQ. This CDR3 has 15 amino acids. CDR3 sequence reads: CASSKDRVSDSPLHF. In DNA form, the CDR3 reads TGCGCCAGCAGTAAGGACAGGGTATCGGATTCACCCCTCCACTTT.

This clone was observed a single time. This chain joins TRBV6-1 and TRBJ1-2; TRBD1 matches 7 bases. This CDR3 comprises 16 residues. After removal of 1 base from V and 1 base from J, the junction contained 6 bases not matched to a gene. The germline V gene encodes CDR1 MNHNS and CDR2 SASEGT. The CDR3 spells CASSEGATGVNYGYTF. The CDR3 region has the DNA TGTGCCAGCAGTGAAGGGGCAACAGGGGTTAACTATGGCTACACCTTC.